One and the same sample provided the 23 T cell receptor beta chains below, sequenced in a study of cytomegalovirus exposure and HLA in healthy donors. PCR involved 60 Vbeta and 13 Jbeta primers. Profiling relied on immunoSEQ multiplex PCR, and the TCRdb table lists in-frame clones only, not all of them. The sample holds 100,000 to 150,000 clones, 76% seen once. Source material: PBMCs. All receptors come from a man aged 50-60 years in good health and CMV-seronegative.

The CDR3 sequence is CASSIGLAVGELFF. The CDR3 DNA is TGTGCCAGTAGTATAGGGCTAGCCGTCGGGGAGCTGTTTTTT. The chain couples TRBV19 to TRBJ2-2; D may be TRBD2 (5 bases). V was clipped by 1 base and J by 7 bases, with 10 bases between them. The CDR3 totals 14 residues. Germline V lookup: CDR1 LNHDA, CDR2 SQIVND (reference sequence).

The DNA of the CDR3 is TGTGCCAGCAGTGTCGATCCGGTAAGCTCCTACGAGCAGTACTTC. Amino acids: CASSVDPVSSYEQYF. The chain couples TRBV2 to TRBJ2-7; D call uncertain. The CDR3 has 15 residues. Trimming left V 4 bases short and J 0 bases short, with 13 bases between. CDR1 is SNHLY, CDR2 FYNNEI, per germline.

CDR3: CASSQDRGSNEQFF. Written as DNA, the CDR3 is TGTGCCAGCAGCCAAGATCGGGGGTCCAATGAGCAGTTCTTC. The V and J genes are TRBV4-2 and TRBJ2-1, with D possibly matching TRBD2 (6 bases). This CDR3 region has 14 residues. The V end was cut by 0 bases, the J end by 6 bases, with 9 bases between. Germline V gene lookup returns CDR1 LGHNA and CDR2 YNFKEQ.

This chain joins TRBV18 and TRBJ1-4; the D is unclear. Trimming took off 3 bases at V and 7 bases at J, with 18 bases between the two ends. There are 16 residues in the CDR3. Germline lookup yields CDR1 KGHSH and CDR2 LQKENI. CDR3 residues: CASSPSRGGRGEKLFF. Written as DNA, the CDR3 is TGTGCCAGCTCACCGTCTCGGGGAGGTCGGGGTGAAAAACTGTTTTTT.

The chain has TRBV10-1 and TRBJ2-7, with 8 positions matching TRBD1. The germline CDR1 and CDR2 sequences are WNHNN and SYGVQD (reference sequence). The junction had 8 bases not matched to a gene; V was cut back by 7 bases and J by 0 bases. The CDR3 runs 15 residues. The CDR3 region has the DNA TGCGCCAGCACCCGGGACAGGCCAAGCTCCTACGAGCAGTACTTC. This codes for CASTRDRPSSYEQYF.

This chain links TRBV4-1 with TRBJ2-7, with 8 bases matching TRBD1. The CDR3 loop spans 17 amino acids. Per germline, CDR1 MGHRA and CDR2 YSYEKL. V gave up 0 bases and J gave up 5 bases; unmatched junction bases: 12. Here the CDR3 DNA reads TGCGCCAGCAGCCAAGATGGACAGGGCCAATTTATGGACGAGCAGTACGTC. Translation: CASSQDGQGQFMDEQYV.

This chain joins TRBV5-4 and TRBJ1-1; no definite D call. Germline CDR1 is SGHNT and CDR2 is YYREEE (reference sequence). The ends were cut back, 9 bases at V and 2 bases at J, with 14 bases in the middle. The CDR3 has 13 amino acids. The CDR3 loop is CATNVAKNTEAFF. As DNA, the CDR3 is TGTGCCACCAATGTGGCAAAAAACACTGAAGCTTTCTTT.

The chain combines TRBV5-5 with TRBJ2-2; 8 nucleotides align to TRBD1. Trimming at V came to 0 bases and at J to 7 bases, leaving 11 bases not matched to a gene. CDR3 length: 17 residues. The V gene's germline CDR1 is SGHKS and CDR2 YYEKEE (reference sequence). The CDR3 sequence: CASSLAPGQVYGGELFF. The CDR3, as DNA: TGTGCCAGCAGCTTGGCCCCGGGACAGGTATATGGCGGGGAGCTGTTTTTT.

This chain links TRBV5-4 with TRBJ2-4; the D gene is possibly TRBD2 (6 bases). Germline CDR1 SGHNT, CDR2 YYREEE (reference sequence). The CDR3 is 13 amino acids. V was clipped by 0 bases and J by 10 bases, with 11 bases between them. CDR3 DNA sequence: TGTGCCAGCAGCTTGGCGCTAGCGCCAATTCAGTACTTC. Translating it yields CASSLALAPIQYF.

V is TRBV6-5 and J is TRBJ2-3, with 7 bases matching TRBD1. The CDR3 is 13 residues long. After removal of 6 bases from V and 1 base from J, the junction contained 1 base not matched to a gene. Germline V lookup: CDR1 MNHEY, CDR2 SVGAGI. CDR3 DNA sequence: TGTGCCAGCAGAACAGGGGGCACAGATACGCAGTATTTT. Protein product: CASRTGGTDTQYF.

CDR3 DNA sequence: TGTGCCAGCAGTTTATCTGACAGGGGGGACACTGAAGCTTTCTTT. Its protein product is CASSLSDRGDTEAFF. This chain joins TRBV27 and TRBJ1-1; 9 nucleotides align to TRBD1. The trim removed 0 bases at V and 3 bases at J, leaving 2 bases unmatched. Per the germline V gene, CDR1 is MNHEY and CDR2 is SMNVEV (reference sequence). The CDR3 extends over 15 amino acids.

This sequence joins TRBV7-9 and TRBJ2-1; 9 nucleotides agree with TRBD1. This CDR3 has 12 residues. The ends lost 8 bases at V and 5 bases at J; junction bases unmatched: 1. Germline CDR1 SEHNR, CDR2 FQNEAQ (reference sequence). The CDR3 loop is CASGQGNNEQFF. Written as DNA, the CDR3 is TGTGCCAGCGGACAGGGGAACAATGAGCAGTTCTTC.

This chain joins TRBV5-1 and TRBJ1-5; the match to TRBD1 covers 7 bases. Unmatched junction bases numbered 8, after V lost 4 bases and J lost 4 bases. CDR1 is SGHRS and CDR2 is YFSETQ in the germline V gene. CDR3 length equals 15 residues. The CDR3: CASSPETGINQPQHF. Here the CDR3 DNA reads TGCGCCAGCAGCCCGGAGACAGGGATAAATCAGCCCCAGCATTTT.

V gene TRBV7-9 combines with J gene TRBJ1-2; 9 bases agree with TRBD1. V shed 4 bases, J shed 4 bases, and the junction held 7 bases outside the gene matches. Germline CDR1 SEHNR, CDR2 FQNEAQ (reference sequence). CDR3 length: 15 amino acids. The CDR3 DNA reads as TGTGCCAGCAGCTCCTACAGGGGGCTTAGCTATGGCTACACCTTC. As protein: CASSSYRGLSYGYTF.

This chain uses TRBV5-4 with TRBJ1-1; D not certain. The V and J ends lost 4 bases and 0 bases respectively, with 16 bases between them. This CDR3 is built from 16 residues. Germline V gives CDR1 SGHNT, CDR2 YYREEE (reference sequence). The chain's CDR3 is CASSPLREPMNTEAFF. The CDR3 region has the DNA TGTGCCAGCAGCCCCCTCCGGGAGCCGATGAACACTGAAGCTTTCTTT.

V gene TRBV6-5 combines with J gene TRBJ2-3, with 10 bases fitting TRBD2. Germline CDR1 MNHEY, CDR2 SVGAGI. CDR3 length: 14 residues. V shed 5 bases and J 13 bases; nucleotides not matched to a gene: 12. CDR3 DNA: TGTGCCAGCAGTCCCTTAGGTGGTAGCGGGGGGAAGTATTTT. Amino acids: CASSPLGGSGGKYF.

CDR3 sequence reads: CASSSRDRHYEQYF. CDR3 bases: TGTGCCAGCAGCTCGAGAGACAGACATTACGAGCAGTACTTC. The V and J genes are TRBV5-5 and TRBJ2-7; possibly TRBD1 for D (5 bases). The V end was cut by 3 bases, the J end by 4 bases, with 14 bases between. This CDR3 spans 14 amino acids. The germline V gene has CDR1 SGHKS and CDR2 YYEKEE (reference sequence).

This rearrangement joins TRBV11-2 to TRBJ2-2; TRBD1 might be the D (6 bases). Germline CDR1 reads SGHAT; CDR2 reads FQNNGV. V was trimmed by 0 bases and J by 5 bases, leaving 16 bases between them. The CDR3 sequence is 17 residues long. The CDR3: CASSLDWTEGVTGELFF. The CDR3 nucleotides read TGTGCCAGCAGCTTAGATTGGACAGAGGGGGTGACCGGGGAGCTGTTTTTT.

The gene calls are TRBV19 and TRBJ2-1; 10 bases align to TRBD2. The CDR3 extends over 14 amino acids. The V gene's germline CDR1 is LNHDA and CDR2 SQIVND (reference sequence). The ends lost 3 bases at V and 8 bases at J; junction bases unmatched: 4. The CDR3 loop reads CASSIDLAGDEQFF. CDR3 in DNA: TGTGCCAGTAGTATCGATCTAGCGGGGGATGAGCAGTTCTTC.

The chain has TRBV5-1 and TRBJ2-3; the match to TRBD2 covers 14 bases. Germline V gene data show CDR1 as SGHRS and CDR2 as YFSETQ. This CDR3 is built from 16 residues. V was pared by 4 bases and J by 6 bases, with 7 bases of the junction left unmatched. CDR3 coding DNA: TGCGCCAGCAGCCTATCGACTAGCGGGGGGGTGGATACGCAGTATTTT. This gives the protein CASSLSTSGGVDTQYF.

The chain is built from TRBV9 and TRBJ1-1; TRBD1 matches at 7 bases. The germline V gene has CDR1 SGDLS and CDR2 YYNGEE. The trim removed 0 bases at V and 3 bases at J, leaving 5 bases unmatched. The CDR3 is 15 residues long. CDR3 loop: CASSVASQGYTEAFF. For the CDR3, the DNA is TGTGCCAGCAGCGTAGCATCACAGGGGTACACTGAAGCTTTCTTT.

The chain is built from TRBV30 and TRBJ2-7, with D perhaps TRBD1 (5 bases). The CDR3 extends over 16 amino acids. Looked up from germline, CDR1 is GTSNPN and CDR2 is SVGIG (reference sequence). Trimming shortened V by 0 bases and J by 0 bases, and 15 bases separated the two germline ends. The CDR3 region is CAWSVAQGLSSYEQYV. The CDR3 region has the DNA TGTGCCTGGAGTGTAGCTCAGGGCCTTTCCTCCTACGAGCAGTACGTC.

The rearrangement uses TRBV5-1 and TRBJ1-1; D is perhaps TRBD1 (5 bases). The V end lost 1 base, the J end lost 3 bases, and 13 bases lay between the germline ends. The CDR3 length is 15 residues. The germline V gene has CDR1 SGHRS and CDR2 YFSETQ. In DNA form, the CDR3 reads TGCGCCAGCAGCTTGACAGGCATTGGGGACACTGAAGCTTTCTTT. Amino acid sequence: CASSLTGIGDTEAFF.